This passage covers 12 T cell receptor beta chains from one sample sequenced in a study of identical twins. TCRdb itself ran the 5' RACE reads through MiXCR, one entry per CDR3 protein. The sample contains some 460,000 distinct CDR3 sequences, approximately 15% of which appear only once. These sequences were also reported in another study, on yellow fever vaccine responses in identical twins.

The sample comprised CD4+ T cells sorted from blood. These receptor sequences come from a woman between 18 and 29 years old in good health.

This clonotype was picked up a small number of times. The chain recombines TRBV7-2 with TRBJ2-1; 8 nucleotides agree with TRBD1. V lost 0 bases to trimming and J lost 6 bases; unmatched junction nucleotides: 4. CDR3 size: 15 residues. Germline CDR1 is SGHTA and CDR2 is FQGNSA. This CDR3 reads CASSLAQGVFNEQFF. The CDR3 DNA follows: TGTGCCAGCAGCTTAGCACAGGGGGTTTTCAATGAGCAGTTCTTC.

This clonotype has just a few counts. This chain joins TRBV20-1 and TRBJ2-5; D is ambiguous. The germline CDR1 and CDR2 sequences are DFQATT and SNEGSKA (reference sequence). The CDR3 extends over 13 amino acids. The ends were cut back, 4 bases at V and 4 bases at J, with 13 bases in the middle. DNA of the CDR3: TGCAGTGCTATATATCAGATAGGAGAGACCCAGTACTTC. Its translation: CSAIYQIGETQYF.

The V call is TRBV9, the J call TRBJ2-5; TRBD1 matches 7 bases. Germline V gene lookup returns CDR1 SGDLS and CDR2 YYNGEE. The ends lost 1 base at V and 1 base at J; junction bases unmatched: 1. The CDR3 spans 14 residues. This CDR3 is CASSVTGVQETQYF. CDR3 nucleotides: TGTGCCAGCAGCGTAACAGGGGTCCAAGAGACCCAGTACTTC.

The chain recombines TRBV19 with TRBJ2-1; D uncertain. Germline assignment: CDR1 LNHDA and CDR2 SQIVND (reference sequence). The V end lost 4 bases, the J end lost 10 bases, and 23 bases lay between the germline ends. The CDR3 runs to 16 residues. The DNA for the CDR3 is TGTGCCAGTAGTACGCGACCCCTGACAAGGACCCACGAGCAGTTCTTC. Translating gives CASSTRPLTRTHEQFF. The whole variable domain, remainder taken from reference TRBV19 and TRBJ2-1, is DGGITQSPKYLFRKEGQNVTLSCEQNLNHDAMYWYRQDPGQGLRLIYYSQIVNDFQKGDIAEGYSVSREKKESFPLTVTSAQKNPTAFYLCASSTRPLTRTHEQFFGPGTRLTVL.

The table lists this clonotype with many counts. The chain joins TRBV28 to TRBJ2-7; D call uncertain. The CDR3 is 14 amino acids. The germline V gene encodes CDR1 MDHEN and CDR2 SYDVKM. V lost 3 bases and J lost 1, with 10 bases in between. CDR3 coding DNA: TGTGCCAGCAGTTTTGTGGGTGTTTCCTACGAGCAGTACTTC. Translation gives CASSFVGVSYEQYF.

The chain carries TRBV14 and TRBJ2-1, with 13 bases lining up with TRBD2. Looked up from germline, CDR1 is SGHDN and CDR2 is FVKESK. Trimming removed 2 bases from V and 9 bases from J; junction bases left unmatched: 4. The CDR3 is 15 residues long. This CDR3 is CASSQTSGGAGEQFF. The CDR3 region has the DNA TGTGCCAGCAGCCAAACTAGCGGGGGGGCTGGTGAGCAGTTCTTC.

CDR3 DNA: TGTGCCAGCAGCCAAGGTCCAGGCCGGAGCACAGATACGCAGTATTTT. Translated: CASSQGPGRSTDTQYF. V is TRBV14 and J is TRBJ2-3; no firm D call. The CDR3 extends over 16 amino acids. Germline-derived CDR1 and CDR2 are SGHDN and FVKESK. V shed 1 base and J shed 0 bases, with 11 bases lying between them.

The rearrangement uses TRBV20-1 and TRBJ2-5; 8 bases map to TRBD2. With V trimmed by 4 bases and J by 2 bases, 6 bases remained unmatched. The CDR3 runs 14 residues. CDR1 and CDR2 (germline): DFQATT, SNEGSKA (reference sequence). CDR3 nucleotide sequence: TGCAGTGCTAACCCGACTAGCGCACAAGAGACCCAGTACTTC. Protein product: CSANPTSAQETQYF.

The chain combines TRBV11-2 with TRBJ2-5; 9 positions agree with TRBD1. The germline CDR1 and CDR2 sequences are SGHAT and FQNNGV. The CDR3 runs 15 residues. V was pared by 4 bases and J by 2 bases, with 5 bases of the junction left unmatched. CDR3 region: CASSSDDRGQETQYF. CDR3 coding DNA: TGTGCCAGCAGCTCCGACGACAGGGGGCAAGAGACCCAGTACTTC.

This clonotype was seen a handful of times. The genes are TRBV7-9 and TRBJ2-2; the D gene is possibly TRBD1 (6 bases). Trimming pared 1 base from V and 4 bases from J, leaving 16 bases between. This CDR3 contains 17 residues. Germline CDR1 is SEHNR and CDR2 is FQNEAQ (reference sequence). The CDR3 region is CASSLGTDSLLTGELFF. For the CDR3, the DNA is TGTGCCAGCAGCTTAGGGACAGATTCTTTACTCACCGGGGAGCTGTTTTTT.

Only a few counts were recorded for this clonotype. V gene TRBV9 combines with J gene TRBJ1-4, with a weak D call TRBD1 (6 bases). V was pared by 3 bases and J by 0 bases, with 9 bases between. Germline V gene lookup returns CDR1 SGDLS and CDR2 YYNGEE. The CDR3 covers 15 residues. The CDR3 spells CASSADSATNEKLFF. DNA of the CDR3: TGTGCCAGCAGCGCGGACAGTGCAACTAATGAAAAACTGTTTTTT.

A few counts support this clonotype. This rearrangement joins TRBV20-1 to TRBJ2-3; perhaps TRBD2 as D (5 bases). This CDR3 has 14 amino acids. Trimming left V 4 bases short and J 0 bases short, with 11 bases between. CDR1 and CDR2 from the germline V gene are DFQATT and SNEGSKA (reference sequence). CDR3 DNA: TGCAGTGCTACCAAACTAGGCAGCACAGATACGCAGTATTTT. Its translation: CSATKLGSTDTQYF.